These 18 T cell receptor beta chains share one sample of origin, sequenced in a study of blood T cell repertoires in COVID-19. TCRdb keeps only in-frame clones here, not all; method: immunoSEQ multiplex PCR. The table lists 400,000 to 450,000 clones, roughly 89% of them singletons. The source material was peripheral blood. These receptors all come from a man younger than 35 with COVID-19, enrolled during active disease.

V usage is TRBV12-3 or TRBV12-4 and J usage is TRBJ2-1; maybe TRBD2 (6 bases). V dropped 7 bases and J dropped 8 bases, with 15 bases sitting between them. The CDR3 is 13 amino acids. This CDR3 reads CASMRDPSDEQFF. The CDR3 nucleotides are TGTGCCAGCATGCGGGACCCCTCCGATGAGCAGTTCTTC.

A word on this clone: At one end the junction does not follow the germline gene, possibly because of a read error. Here the CDR3 reads CASSDTGLAGDEQYF. CDR3 DNA sequence: TGTGCCAGCAGTGACACCGGACTAGCGGGGGACGAACAGTACTTC. This chain uses TRBV2 with TRBJ2-7, with 13 bases matching TRBD2. Germline CDR1 is SNHLY and CDR2 is FYNNEI. This CDR3 is built from 15 residues.

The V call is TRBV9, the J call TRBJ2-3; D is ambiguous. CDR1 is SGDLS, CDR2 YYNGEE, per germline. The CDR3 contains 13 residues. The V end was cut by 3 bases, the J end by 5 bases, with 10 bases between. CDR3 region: CASSDRLEDTQYF. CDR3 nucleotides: TGTGCCAGCAGCGACCGACTGGAAGATACGCAGTATTTT.

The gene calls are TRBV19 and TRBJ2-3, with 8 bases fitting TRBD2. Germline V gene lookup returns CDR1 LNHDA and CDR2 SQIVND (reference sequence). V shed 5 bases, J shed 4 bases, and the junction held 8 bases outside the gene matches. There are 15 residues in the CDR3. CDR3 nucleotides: TGTGCCAGTAGTTTCCGGGAGGGCTCACCAGATACGCAGTATTTT. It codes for CASSFREGSPDTQYF.

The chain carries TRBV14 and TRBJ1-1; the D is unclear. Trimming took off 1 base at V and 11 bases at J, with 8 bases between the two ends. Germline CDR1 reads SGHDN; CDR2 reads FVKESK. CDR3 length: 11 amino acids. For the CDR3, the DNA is TGTGCCAGCAGCCAAGGCACTTTGGCTTTCTTT. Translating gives CASSQGTLAFF.

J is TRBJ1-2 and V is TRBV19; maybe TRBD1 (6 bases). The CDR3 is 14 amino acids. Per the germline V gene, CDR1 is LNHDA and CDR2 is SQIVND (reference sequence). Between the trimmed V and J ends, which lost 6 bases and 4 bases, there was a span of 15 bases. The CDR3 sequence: CASRYQQGSYGYTF. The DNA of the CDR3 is TGTGCCAGTAGATATCAGCAGGGGAGCTATGGCTACACCTTC.

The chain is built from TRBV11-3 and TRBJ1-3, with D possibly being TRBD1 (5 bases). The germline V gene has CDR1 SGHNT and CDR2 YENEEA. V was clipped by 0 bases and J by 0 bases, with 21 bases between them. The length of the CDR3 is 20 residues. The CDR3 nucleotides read TGTGCCAGCAGCTTAGACAGGGCAGGGTCCGTAAAAACCTCTGGAAACACCATATATTTT. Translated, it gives CASSLDRAGSVKTSGNTIYF.

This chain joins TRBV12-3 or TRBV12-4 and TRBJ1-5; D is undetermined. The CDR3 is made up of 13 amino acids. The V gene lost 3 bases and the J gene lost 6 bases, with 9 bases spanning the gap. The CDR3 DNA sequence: TGTGCCAGCAGTTTGGCTCTTTCTCAGCCCCAGCATTTT. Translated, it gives CASSLALSQPQHF.

As DNA, the CDR3 is TGTGCCAGCAGTTTATTGGGGACAGGTGTCTACGAGCAGTACTTC. Translated, it gives CASSLLGTGVYEQYF. The chain uses TRBV27 and TRBJ2-7, with 8 nucleotides matching TRBD1. The CDR3 length is 15 residues. Germline loops: CDR1 MNHEY, CDR2 SMNVEV (reference sequence). The ends lost 1 base at V and 3 bases at J; junction bases unmatched: 5.

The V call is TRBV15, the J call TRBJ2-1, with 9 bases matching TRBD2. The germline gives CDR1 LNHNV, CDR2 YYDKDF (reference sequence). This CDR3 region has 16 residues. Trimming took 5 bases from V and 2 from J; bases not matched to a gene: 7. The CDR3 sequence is CATSRPSGITYNEQFF. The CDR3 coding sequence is TGTGCCACCAGCCGTCCTAGCGGGATCACCTACAATGAGCAGTTCTTC.

The CDR3 DNA sequence: TGTGCCAGCAGCTCCTCCGGCACCGGGGAGCTGTTTTTT. As protein: CASSSSGTGELFF. The chain links TRBV11-2 to TRBJ2-2; D is uncertain. Germline V gives CDR1 SGHAT, CDR2 FQNNGV. The V end was cut by 4 bases, the J end by 4 bases, with 7 bases between. The CDR3 contains 13 residues.

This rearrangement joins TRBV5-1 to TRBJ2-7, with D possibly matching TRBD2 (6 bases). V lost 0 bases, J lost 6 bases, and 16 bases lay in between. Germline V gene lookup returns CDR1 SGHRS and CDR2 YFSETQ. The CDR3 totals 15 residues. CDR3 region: CASSLDGSNQSEQYF. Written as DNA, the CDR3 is TGCGCCAGCAGCTTGGACGGGAGTAATCAAAGCGAGCAGTACTTC.

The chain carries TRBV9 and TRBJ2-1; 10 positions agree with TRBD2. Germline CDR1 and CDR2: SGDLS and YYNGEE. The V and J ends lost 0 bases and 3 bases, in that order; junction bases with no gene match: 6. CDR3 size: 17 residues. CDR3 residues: CASSVGASGGHYNEQFF. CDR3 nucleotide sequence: TGTGCCAGCAGCGTAGGGGCTAGCGGGGGCCACTACAATGAGCAGTTCTTC.

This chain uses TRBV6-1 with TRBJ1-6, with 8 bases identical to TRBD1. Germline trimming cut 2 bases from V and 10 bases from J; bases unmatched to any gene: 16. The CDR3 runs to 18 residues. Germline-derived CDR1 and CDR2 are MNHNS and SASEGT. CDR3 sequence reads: CASSENGEGWTGRSPLHF. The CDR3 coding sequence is TGTGCCAGCAGTGAAAACGGAGAGGGGTGGACAGGGCGCTCACCCCTCCACTTT.

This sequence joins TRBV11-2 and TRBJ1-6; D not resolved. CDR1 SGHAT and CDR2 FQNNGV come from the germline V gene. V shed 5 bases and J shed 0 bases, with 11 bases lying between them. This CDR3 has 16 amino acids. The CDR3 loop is CASSQEVYSYNSPLHF. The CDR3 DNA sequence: TGTGCCAGCAGCCAAGAGGTTTACTCCTATAATTCACCCCTCCACTTT.

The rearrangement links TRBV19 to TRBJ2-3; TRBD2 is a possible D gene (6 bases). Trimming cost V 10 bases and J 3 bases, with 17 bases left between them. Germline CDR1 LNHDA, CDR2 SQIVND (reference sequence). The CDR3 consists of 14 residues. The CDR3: CATGYGGITDTQYF. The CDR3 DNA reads TGTGCCACTGGATATGGAGGGATTACAGATACGCAGTATTTT.

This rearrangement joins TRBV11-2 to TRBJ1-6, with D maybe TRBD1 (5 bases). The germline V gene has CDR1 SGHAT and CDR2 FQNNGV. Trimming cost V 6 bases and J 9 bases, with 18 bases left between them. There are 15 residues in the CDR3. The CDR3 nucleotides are TGTGCCAGCAGAAACAGGATGCAGGGTGGTTCACCCCTCCACTTT. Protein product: CASRNRMQGGSPLHF.

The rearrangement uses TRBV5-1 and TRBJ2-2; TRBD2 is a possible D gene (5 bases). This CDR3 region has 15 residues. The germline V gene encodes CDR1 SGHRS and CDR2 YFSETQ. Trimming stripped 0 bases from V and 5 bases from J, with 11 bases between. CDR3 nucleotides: TGCGCCAGCAGCTTGGGACCTACTAGAACCGGGGAGCTGTTTTTT. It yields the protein CASSLGPTRTGELFF.